The 10 T cell receptor beta chains below come from one sample, sequenced in a study of cytomegalovirus exposure and HLA in healthy donors. The method was immunoSEQ multiplex PCR; TCRdb's version includes in-frame clones alone and lacks a portion of them. The sample consists of over 200,000 clones, over 65% of them appearing once. The material sequenced was PBMCs. Receptors were obtained from a young woman in good health and CMV-seronegative.

J is TRBJ2-2 and V is TRBV12-5; 7 nucleotides match TRBD1. The junction had 10 bases not matched to a gene; V was cut back by 1 base and J by 2 bases. The V gene's germline CDR1 is LGHNT and CDR2 FRNRAP. The CDR3 runs to 18 residues. The CDR3 spells CASGLAYHRGHNTGELFF. DNA of the CDR3: TGTGCTAGTGGTTTGGCCTACCACAGGGGACATAACACCGGGGAGCTGTTTTTT.

The rearrangement links TRBV7-9 to TRBJ2-2; D is ambiguous. This CDR3 is built from 14 residues. V was cut by 1 base and J by 6 bases, with 9 bases left in between. The germline V gene has CDR1 SEHNR and CDR2 FQNEAQ (reference sequence). CDR3 in DNA: TGTGCCAGCAGCTTAGTGTCAGAAGCCGGGGAGCTGTTTTTT. Its protein is CASSLVSEAGELFF.

V usage is TRBV5-6 and J usage is TRBJ1-2, with D uncertain. The CDR3 has 14 residues. The ends were cut back, 5 bases at V and 4 bases at J, with 15 bases in the middle. Germline assignment: CDR1 SGHDT and CDR2 YYEEEE. Here the CDR3 reads CASRTEEAAYGYTF. The CDR3, as DNA: TGTGCCAGCAGAACCGAAGAGGCGGCCTATGGCTACACCTTC.

The rearrangement joins TRBV5-1 to TRBJ1-5, with D possibly TRBD1 on 5 matching bases. CDR3 length: 13 amino acids. From germline, CDR1 is SGHRS and CDR2 YFSETQ. Trimming stripped 2 bases from V and 7 bases from J, with 10 bases between. CDR3 nucleotide sequence: TGCGCCAGCAGCTTTGAGGGGCCACAGCCCCAGCATTTT. As protein: CASSFEGPQPQHF.

The rearrangement links TRBV4-1 to TRBJ2-1; D unclear. The V and J ends lost 3 bases and 3 bases respectively, with 6 bases between them. CDR3 size: 13 residues. Germline lookup yields CDR1 MGHRA and CDR2 YSYEKL. CDR3: CASSQAYYNEQFF. The CDR3 nucleotides read TGCGCCAGCAGCCAGGCCTACTACAATGAGCAGTTCTTC.

DNA of the CDR3: TGCGCCAGCAGCTTGGCAGTATCCTCAGCGAGCAATGAGCAGTTCTTC. Protein: CASSLAVSSASNEQFF. The chain combines TRBV5-1 with TRBJ2-1; D uncertain. Trimming cost V 0 bases and J 6 bases, with 16 bases left between them. CDR1 and CDR2 from the germline V gene are SGHRS and YFSETQ. The CDR3 totals 16 residues.

J is TRBJ1-1 and V is TRBV5-1, with D unresolved. V was clipped by 4 bases and J by 1 base, with 11 bases between them. Germline-derived CDR1 and CDR2 are SGHRS and YFSETQ. This CDR3 region has 14 residues. The CDR3 is CASSRTLENTEAFF. CDR3 sequence (DNA): TGCGCCAGCAGCAGGACCCTGGAGAACACTGAAGCTTTCTTT.

The chain employs TRBV25-1 and TRBJ2-1, with TRBD1 identical over 8 bases. The CDR3 has 12 residues. V lost 8 bases, J lost 8 bases, and 5 bases stayed unmatched. The germline V gene has CDR1 MGHDK and CDR2 SYGVNS. The CDR3 DNA sequence: TGTGCCAGCGCAGGGGGCCGTCATGAGCAGTTCTTC. Encoded protein: CASAGGRHEQFF.

This rearrangement joins TRBV30 to TRBJ2-4; 9 nucleotides align to TRBD2. The V gene end was trimmed by 5 bases and the J gene end by 0 bases; junction bases not matched to a gene: 8. Germline CDR1 GTSNPN, CDR2 SVGIG (reference sequence). This CDR3 comprises 16 residues. As DNA, the CDR3 is TGTGCCTGGCTTCCCCGCGGGGGGGTAGCCAAAAACATTCAGTACTTC. Encoded protein: CAWLPRGGVAKNIQYF.

CDR3 sequence: CASSYLETQYF. The CDR3 region has the DNA TGTGCCAGCAGTTACTTAGAGACCCAGTACTTC. The rearrangement joins TRBV6-5 to TRBJ2-5; D gene unclear. Germline CDR1 MNHEY, CDR2 SVGAGI. The germline V and J ends were trimmed by 1 base and 4 bases, with 1 base remaining between them. This CDR3 is 11 amino acids long.